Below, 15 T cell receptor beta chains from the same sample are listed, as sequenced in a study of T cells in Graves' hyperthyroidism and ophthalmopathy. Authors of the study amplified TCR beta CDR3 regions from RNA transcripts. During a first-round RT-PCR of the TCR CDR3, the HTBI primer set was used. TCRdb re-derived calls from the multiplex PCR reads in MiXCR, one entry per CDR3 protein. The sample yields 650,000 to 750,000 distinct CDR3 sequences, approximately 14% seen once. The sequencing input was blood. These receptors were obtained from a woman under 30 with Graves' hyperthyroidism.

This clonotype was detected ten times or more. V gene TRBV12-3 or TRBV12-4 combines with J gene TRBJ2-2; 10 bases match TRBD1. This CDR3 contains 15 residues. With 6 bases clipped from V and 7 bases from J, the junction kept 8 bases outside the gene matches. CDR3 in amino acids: CASSGGQGVSGELFF. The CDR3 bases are TGTGCCAGCAGCGGTGGACAGGGGGTGAGCGGGGAGCTGTTTTTT.

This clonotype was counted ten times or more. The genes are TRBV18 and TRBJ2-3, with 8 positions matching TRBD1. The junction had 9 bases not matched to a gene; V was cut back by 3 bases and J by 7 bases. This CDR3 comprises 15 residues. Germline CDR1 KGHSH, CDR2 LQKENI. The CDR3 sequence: CASSPGQGVSNTQYF. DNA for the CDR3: TGTGCCAGCTCACCTGGACAGGGTGTGTCGAATACGCAGTATTTT.

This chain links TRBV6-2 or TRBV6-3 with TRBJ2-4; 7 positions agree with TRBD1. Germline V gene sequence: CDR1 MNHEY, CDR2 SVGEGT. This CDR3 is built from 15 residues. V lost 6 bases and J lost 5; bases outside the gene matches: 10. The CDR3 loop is CASRGDSRGENIQYF. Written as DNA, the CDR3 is TGTGCCAGCAGGGGGGACAGTCGAGGGGAAAACATTCAGTACTTC.

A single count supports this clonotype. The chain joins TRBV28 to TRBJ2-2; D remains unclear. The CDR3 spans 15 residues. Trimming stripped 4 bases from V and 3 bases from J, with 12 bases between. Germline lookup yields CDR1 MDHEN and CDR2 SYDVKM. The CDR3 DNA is TGTGCCAGCAGTTACTCGACTGCGGACACCGGGGAGCTGTTTTTT. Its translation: CASSYSTADTGELFF.

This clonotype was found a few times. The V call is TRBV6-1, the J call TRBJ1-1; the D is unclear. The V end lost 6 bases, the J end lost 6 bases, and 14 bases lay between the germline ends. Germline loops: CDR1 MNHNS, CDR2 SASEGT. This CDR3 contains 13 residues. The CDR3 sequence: CASRTTVVPEAFF. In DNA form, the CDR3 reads TGTGCCAGCAGAACCACAGTGGTCCCTGAAGCTTTCTTT.

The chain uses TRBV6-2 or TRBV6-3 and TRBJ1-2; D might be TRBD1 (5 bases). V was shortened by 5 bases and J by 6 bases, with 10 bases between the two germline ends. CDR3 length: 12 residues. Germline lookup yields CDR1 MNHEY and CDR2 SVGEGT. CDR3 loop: CASSARTHGYTF. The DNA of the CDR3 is TGTGCCAGCAGTGCTCGGACACATGGCTACACCTTC.

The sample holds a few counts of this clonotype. The CDR3 region has the DNA TGCAGTGCTGAGACTAGCGGGCTGTCCTACGAGCAGTACTTC. As protein: CSAETSGLSYEQYF. The chain uses TRBV20-1 and TRBJ2-7; 10 bases line up with TRBD2. The V and J ends lost 5 bases and 1 base, in that order; junction bases with no gene match: 5. Germline CDR1 DFQATT, CDR2 SNEGSKA (reference sequence). CDR3 length equals 14 residues.

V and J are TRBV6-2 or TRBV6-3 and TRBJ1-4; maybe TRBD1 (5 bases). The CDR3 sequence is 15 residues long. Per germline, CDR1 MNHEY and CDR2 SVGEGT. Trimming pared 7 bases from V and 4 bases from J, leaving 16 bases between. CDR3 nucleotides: TGTGCCAGCACCGAATTCGGGGGGGATAATGAAAAACTGTTTTTT. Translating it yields CASTEFGGDNEKLFF.

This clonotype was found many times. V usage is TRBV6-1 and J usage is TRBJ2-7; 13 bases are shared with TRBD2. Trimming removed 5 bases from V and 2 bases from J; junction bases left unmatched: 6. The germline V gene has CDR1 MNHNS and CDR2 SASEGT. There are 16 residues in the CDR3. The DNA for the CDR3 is TGTGCCAGCAGTTCCCAGACTAGCGGGAGGCCCTACGAGCAGTACTTC. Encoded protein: CASSSQTSGRPYEQYF.

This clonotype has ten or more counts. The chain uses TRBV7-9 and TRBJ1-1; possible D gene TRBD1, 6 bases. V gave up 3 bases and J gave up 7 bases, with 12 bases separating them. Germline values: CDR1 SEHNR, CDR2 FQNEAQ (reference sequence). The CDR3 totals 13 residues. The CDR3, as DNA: TGTGCCAGCAGCTTCACGGACAGCAGTGAAGCTTTCTTT. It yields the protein CASSFTDSSEAFF.

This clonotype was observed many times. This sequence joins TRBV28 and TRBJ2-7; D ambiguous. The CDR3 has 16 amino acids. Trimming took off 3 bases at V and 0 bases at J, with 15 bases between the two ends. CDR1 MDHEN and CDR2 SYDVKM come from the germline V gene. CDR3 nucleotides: TGTGCCAGCAGTTTCTGGATGACGTCCTCCTCCTACGAGCAGTACTTC. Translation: CASSFWMTSSSYEQYF.

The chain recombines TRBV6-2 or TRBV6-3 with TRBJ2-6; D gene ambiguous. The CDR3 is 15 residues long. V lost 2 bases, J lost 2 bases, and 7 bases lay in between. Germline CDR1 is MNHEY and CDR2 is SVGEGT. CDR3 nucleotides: TGTGCCAGCAGTTACCAGCAGACTGGGGCCAACGTCCTGACTTTC. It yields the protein CASSYQQTGANVLTF.

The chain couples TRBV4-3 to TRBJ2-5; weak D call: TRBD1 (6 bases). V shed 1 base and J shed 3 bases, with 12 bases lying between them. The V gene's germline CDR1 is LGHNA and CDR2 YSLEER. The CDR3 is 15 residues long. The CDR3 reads CASSQGVTGKETQYF. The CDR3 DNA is TGCGCCAGCAGCCAAGGCGTCACAGGGAAAGAGACCCAGTACTTC.

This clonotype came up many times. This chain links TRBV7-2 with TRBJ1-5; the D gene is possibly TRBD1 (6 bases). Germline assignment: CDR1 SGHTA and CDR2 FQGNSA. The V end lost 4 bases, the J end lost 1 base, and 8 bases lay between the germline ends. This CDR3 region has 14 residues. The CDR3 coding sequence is TGTGCCAGCAGCTCAGGGGAAAGCAATCAGCCCCAGCATTTT. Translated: CASSSGESNQPQHF.

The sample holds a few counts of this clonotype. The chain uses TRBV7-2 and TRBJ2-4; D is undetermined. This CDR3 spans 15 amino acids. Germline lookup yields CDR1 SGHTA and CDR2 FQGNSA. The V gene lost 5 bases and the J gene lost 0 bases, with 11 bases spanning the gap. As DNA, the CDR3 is TGTGCCAGCAGCGTTGACACTCTAGCCAAAAACATTCAGTACTTC. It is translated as CASSVDTLAKNIQYF.